Presented here are 20 T cell receptor beta chains from one specimen sequenced in a study of sequential checkpoint blockade in melanoma. Treatment of the sample: randomized to nivolumab then ipilimumab (arm A) or the reverse (arm B). Method: immunoSEQ multiplex PCR; TCRdb's copy keeps in-frame clones and lacks some. The profile shows 10,000 to 15,000 clones, roughly 81% of them singletons. This specimen consisted of CD8+ T cells sorted from blood (inferred from file names), obtained from a patient given nivolumab and ipilimumab in sequence. The source is a human donor with melanoma.

The rearrangement joins TRBV30 to TRBJ2-2; 9 nucleotides match TRBD2. The V and J ends lost 4 bases and 4 bases, in that order; junction bases with no gene match: 13. Germline loops: CDR1 GTSNPN, CDR2 SVGIG (reference sequence). The CDR3 runs to 17 residues. The CDR3 DNA follows: TGTGCCTGGATGGGTTGGGCGGGGGGGCCAGGCACCGGGGAGCTGTTTTTT. It encodes CAWMGWAGGPGTGELFF.

The rearrangement links TRBV6-1 to TRBJ2-7, with 9 bases matching TRBD1. Germline loops: CDR1 MNHNS, CDR2 SASEGT. After removal of 5 bases from V and 5 bases from J, the junction contained 7 bases not matched to a gene. The CDR3 totals 14 residues. Here the CDR3 reads CASSNRDRAHEQYF. The CDR3 DNA follows: TGTGCCAGCAGTAACCGGGACAGGGCCCACGAGCAGTACTTC.

This rearrangement joins TRBV9 to TRBJ2-1; 7 bases agree with TRBD1. Germline V CDR1 and CDR2: SGDLS, YYNGEE. Trimming removed 0 bases from V and 5 bases from J; junction bases left unmatched: 5. The CDR3 covers 15 residues. As DNA, the CDR3 is TGTGCCAGCAGCGTAGGACAGGGAAGTAACAATGAGCAGTTCTTC. Protein sequence: CASSVGQGSNNEQFF.

This chain connects TRBV9 to TRBJ2-5; TRBD1 aligns across 8 bases. The CDR3 contains 16 residues. Germline trimming cut 6 bases from V and 5 bases from J; bases unmatched to any gene: 15. In germline, CDR1 is SGDLS, CDR2 YYNGEE. The CDR3 DNA follows: TGTGCCAGCAACCCACAGGGGGTTGGGGGGTCGGAGACCCAGTACTTC. Residues: CASNPQGVGGSETQYF.

This chain's CDR3 is CASSFLGLYNEQFF. The DNA of the CDR3 is TGCGCCAGCAGCTTTCTAGGCCTCTACAATGAGCAGTTCTTC. This chain joins TRBV5-1 and TRBJ2-1; the D is unclear. The CDR3 is 14 amino acids. V was clipped by 2 bases and J by 3 bases, with 9 bases between them. CDR1 SGHRS and CDR2 YFSETQ come from the germline V gene.

This clone was seen a few times. V is TRBV19 and J is TRBJ1-2; a possible D gene is TRBD1 (6 bases). The V end was cut by 4 bases, the J end by 0 bases, with 9 bases between. CDR3 length: 14 amino acids. Germline-derived CDR1 and CDR2 are LNHDA and SQIVND (reference sequence). CDR3 sequence reads: CASSTRGSNYGYTF. In DNA, the CDR3 is TGTGCCAGTAGTACCAGGGGATCTAACTATGGCTACACCTTC.

V and J are TRBV4-1 and TRBJ2-7; no firm D call. CDR1 is MGHRA and CDR2 is YSYEKL in the germline V gene. The CDR3 contains 15 residues. Trimming cost V 0 bases and J 2 bases, with 11 bases left between them. The CDR3 region has the DNA TGCGCCAGCAGCCAAGAGCTTCCCGCAGCCTACGAGCAGTACTTC. It is translated as CASSQELPAAYEQYF.

The chain combines TRBV19 with TRBJ2-1, with TRBD2 identical over 8 bases. CDR3 length: 17 residues. The germline V gene encodes CDR1 LNHDA and CDR2 SQIVND (reference sequence). Trimming cost V 1 base and J 7 bases; bases outside gene matches: 12. The CDR3 DNA reads TGTGCCAGTAGTATAGTACCGCCGGGAGTAGCGGGGAATGAGCAGTTCTTC. It specifies CASSIVPPGVAGNEQFF.

The V call is TRBV4-3, the J call TRBJ2-1; 7 positions match TRBD1. This CDR3 spans 16 amino acids. Germline loops: CDR1 LGHNA, CDR2 YSLEER. V lost 2 bases and J lost 0; bases outside the gene matches: 4. Here the CDR3 reads CASSQRGLSSYNEQFF. The CDR3 DNA reads TGCGCCAGCAGCCAAAGGGGGCTTTCCTCCTACAATGAGCAGTTCTTC.

This chain uses TRBV7-8 with TRBJ2-5; TRBD2 matches 13 bases. After removal of 4 bases from V and 2 bases from J, the junction contained 4 bases not matched to a gene. This CDR3 is 16 amino acids long. Germline V gene sequence: CDR1 SGHVS, CDR2 FQNEAQ. The CDR3 sequence is CASSSRTSGRQETQYF. In nucleotides, the CDR3 is TGTGCCAGCAGCTCCAGGACTAGCGGGAGACAAGAGACCCAGTACTTC.

This sequence joins TRBV11-1 and TRBJ2-2; D may be TRBD2 (6 bases). The V and J ends lost 3 bases and 7 bases respectively, with 9 bases between them. This CDR3 has 13 amino acids. Germline V gene sequence: CDR1 SGHAT, CDR2 FQDESV (reference sequence). CDR3 region: CASSFPGVGELFF. The CDR3 DNA is TGTGCCAGCAGCTTCCCGGGGGTCGGGGAGCTGTTTTTT.

This chain links TRBV29-1 with TRBJ2-6, with 12 bases fitting TRBD1. Germline assignment: CDR1 SQVTM and CDR2 ANQGSEA. The CDR3 is 16 amino acids. With V trimmed by 6 bases and J by 3 bases, 6 bases remained unmatched. The CDR3 nucleotides read TGCAGCGTCGCCGGGACAGGGGGCTTTGGGGCCAACGTCCTGACTTTC. This gives the protein CSVAGTGGFGANVLTF.

The chain joins TRBV19 to TRBJ2-1, with 10 bases fitting TRBD2. The CDR3 runs 15 residues. Germline CDR1 reads LNHDA; CDR2 reads SQIVND (reference sequence). Trimming cost V 8 bases and J 4 bases; bases outside gene matches: 8. The CDR3 DNA reads TGTGCCAGTTCCCGGACTAGCGGAGCTTACAATGAGCAGTTCTTC. It translates to CASSRTSGAYNEQFF.

The chain employs TRBV11-2 and TRBJ2-1, with TRBD1 matching 8 bases. Per the germline V gene, CDR1 is SGHAT and CDR2 is FQNNGV. The CDR3 sequence is 15 residues long. After removal of 5 bases from V and 2 bases from J, the junction contained 5 bases not matched to a gene. This CDR3 is CASSQGQAPYNEQFF. In nucleotides, the CDR3 is TGTGCCAGCAGCCAGGGACAGGCCCCCTACAATGAGCAGTTCTTC.

The table lists this clone with a few counts. This chain connects TRBV4-2 to TRBJ2-6, with D unresolved. Germline V lookup: CDR1 LGHNA, CDR2 YNFKEQ. This CDR3 comprises 16 residues. Trimming cost V 1 base and J 1 base, with 8 bases left between them. The CDR3 region is CASSQASTSGANVLTF. CDR3 DNA: TGTGCCAGCAGCCAAGCGTCCACTTCTGGGGCCAACGTCCTGACTTTC.

J is TRBJ2-7 and V is TRBV4-2, with TRBD1 matching 9 bases. The trim removed 4 bases at V and 7 bases at J, leaving 8 bases unmatched. This CDR3 spans 14 amino acids. Germline lookup yields CDR1 LGHNA and CDR2 YNFKEQ. CDR3 sequence reads: CASSPGQGYVEQYF. Here the CDR3 DNA reads TGTGCCAGCAGCCCCGGACAGGGGTATGTGGAGCAGTACTTC.

The chain joins TRBV11-2 to TRBJ1-1, with a tentative D call TRBD1 (5 bases). Germline-derived CDR1 and CDR2 are SGHAT and FQNNGV. CDR3 length: 17 residues. The ends were cut back, 6 bases at V and 0 bases at J, with 20 bases in the middle. CDR3 protein: CASRLGGTEIMNTEAFF. CDR3 sequence (DNA): TGTGCCAGCAGACTAGGCGGGACGGAGATAATGAACACTGAAGCTTTCTTT.

J is TRBJ1-2 and V is TRBV5-1; D gene uncertain. V was cut by 4 bases and J by 4 bases, with 11 bases left in between. The length of the CDR3 is 13 residues. The germline CDR1 and CDR2 sequences are SGHRS and YFSETQ. The CDR3 sequence is CASSPREPYGYTF. The CDR3 nucleotides are TGCGCCAGCAGCCCTCGGGAGCCCTATGGCTACACCTTC. Drawing the rest from reference TRBV5-1 and TRBJ1-2, the complete variable domain is KAGVTQTPRYLIKTRGQQVTLSCSPISGHRSVSWYQQTPGQGLQFLFEYFSETQRNKGNFPGRFSGRQFSNSRSEMNVSTLELGDSALYLCASSPREPYGYTFGSGTRLTVV.

The chain employs TRBV4-1 and TRBJ2-7; the D gene is possibly TRBD2 (6 bases). CDR3 size: 17 residues. Germline V lookup: CDR1 MGHRA, CDR2 YSYEKL. V lost 2 bases and J 0 bases, leaving 17 bases between the germline ends. The CDR3 protein is CASSQPGLAGSSYEQYF. CDR3 nucleotides: TGCGCCAGCAGCCAACCGGGGTTGGCGGGGTCCTCCTACGAGCAGTACTTC.

V is TRBV9 and J is TRBJ2-2; 9 bases fit TRBD2. The CDR3 sequence is 18 residues long. Germline values: CDR1 SGDLS, CDR2 YYNGEE. V shed 3 bases and J 5 bases; nucleotides not matched to a gene: 14. CDR3 sequence: CASSDPTGSSGRTGELFF. CDR3 DNA sequence: TGTGCCAGCAGCGACCCGACAGGGAGTAGCGGGAGAACCGGGGAGCTGTTTTTT.